The present TCR beta chain was sequenced within a study of cytomegalovirus exposure and HLA in healthy donors. 13 Jbeta primers and 60 Vbeta primers were used for the PCR. TCRdb's table, derived via immunoSEQ multiplex PCR, lists solely in-frame clones and lacks some. Here the sample table reports roughly 140,000 clones. Between the trimmed V and J ends, which lost 2 bases and 5 bases, there was a span of 5 bases. The germline V gene has CDR1 SGHRS and CDR2 YFSETQ. CDR3 length equals 11 residues. The receptor was derived from a male donor in good health and CMV-seronegative. The J gene is TRBJ2-7, the V gene TRBV5-1; possibly TRBD1 for D (5 bases). The sample was PBMCs. The CDR3 sequence is CASSLQDEQYF. DNA for the CDR3: TGCGCCAGCAGCTTACAGGACGAGCAGTACTTC. Using reference TRBV5-1 and TRBJ2-7 for the parts outside the CDR3, the full variable domain is KAGVTQTPRYLIKTRGQQVTLSCSPISGHRSVSWYQQTPGQGLQFLFEYFSETQRNKGNFPGRFSGRQFSNSRSEMNVSTLELGDSALYLCASSLQDEQYFGPGTRLTVT.